This T cell receptor (beta chain) was profiled in a study of blood T cell repertoires in COVID-19 (dated by TCRdb to the early 2020s). Notes on the research overall: Collaborator samples came from the United States, Italy and Spain and covered acute and convalescent phases of COVID-19. The prospective study material was composed of cDNA or gDNA derived from T cells, B-cell-depleted T cells, or PBMCs. The dataset comprised deeply sampled blood TCRbeta repertoires from subjects exposed to, actively infected with, or recovered from COVID-19. The repertoires were released in a freely available public database intended as a resource for research on the immune response to SARS-CoV-2. The samples were drawn from two sources: the first 160 participants of the ongoing ImmuneRACE study, and 950 to 1,500 subjects contributed by 6 global collaborators. A de-identified subject ID, COVID-19 status, age in years and sex were almost always included in the sample metadata. HLA class I and class II types, where available, came from metadata supplied by the sample provider rather than from assay-based typing. Results the study describes overall, beyond this receptor: The quantity of clinical and demographic metadata differed by source and by participant and was supplied without curation.

Remarks on this clone: The antigen it binds to is not known. Base qualities are not at hand, and no much larger clone is one base apart.

Whole blood was collected in K2EDTA tubes by collaborating institutions according to the institutions' own protocols. Collaborator samples were shipped for TCRbeta analysis as frozen whole blood, isolated PBMCs, or DNA extracted from either sample type. TCRbeta CDR3 regions were amplified from genomic DNA by means of the immunoSEQ Assay, a bias-controlled multiplex PCR. In the paper's pipeline: Nucleated cell counts per sample were estimated from amplification of reference gene primers within the assay. To quantify the absolute abundance of each unique TCRbeta CDR3 rearrangement, sequence reads were collapsed and filtered. For each sample, productive Simpson clonality was calculated by taking the square root of Simpson's diversity index across productive rearrangements. TCRdb stores this immuneACCESS table with in-frame sequences only. Part of the clones is absent; in the studies checked, under half of the shortfall reflects unresolved V genes, and no reason is known for the rest. V, J and clone size are those of that table, while D and trimming were read from the DNA. Within this sample are approximately 120,000 clones, with approximately 74% of them counted one time only. The ten largest clones take up around 6% of the sample.

This sequence was found in a man aged 55 to 70 with acute or convalescent COVID-19. Sequences were obtained from peripheral blood.

Here is the DNA: TGTGCCAGCAGCTGGGACAGGGGTGCTGAAGCTTTCTTT. Translated, it reads CASSWDRGAEAFF. The chain links TRBV11-2 with TRBJ1-1, with TRBD1 matching 10 junction bases. Including cysteine and phenylalanine, the CDR3 has 13 amino acids. The sequence is cut down to CDR3 DNA, 39 bases in frame from base 1. For this chain, trimming is 4 bases at the V end and 6 bases at the J end, and the number of junction bases without a gene match is 2. The germline V gene supplies CDR1 SGHAT and CDR2 FQNNGV.